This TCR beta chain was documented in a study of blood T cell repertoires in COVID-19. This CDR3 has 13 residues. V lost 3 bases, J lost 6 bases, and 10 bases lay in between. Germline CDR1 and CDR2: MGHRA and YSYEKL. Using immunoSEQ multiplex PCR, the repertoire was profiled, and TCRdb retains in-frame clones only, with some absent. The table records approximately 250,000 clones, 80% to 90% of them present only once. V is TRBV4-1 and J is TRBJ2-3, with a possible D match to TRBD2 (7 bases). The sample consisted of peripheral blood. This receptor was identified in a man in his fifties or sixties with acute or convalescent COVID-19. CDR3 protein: CASSQGGGDTQYF. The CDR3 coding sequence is TGCGCCAGCAGCCAGGGCGGGGGCGATACGCAGTATTTT.